The 23 T cell receptor beta chains presented below share a single source sample, sequenced in a study of identifying expanded T cells in peripheral blood (dated by TCRdb to the late 2010s). Library preparation employed the immunoSEQ multiplex PCR assay. As stored in TCRdb, this immuneACCESS dataset retains in-frame rearrangements with V and J assigned. A fraction of the clones does not appear; measured against another copy, unresolved V genes explain less than half of the discrepancy, and the remainder lacks a known reason. The sample table contains some 90,000 clones; only one count was recorded for more than 75% of them. Of the sample, roughly 19% falls within the top ten clones. Sequencing used blood. Receptors were obtained from a person aged 18 to 75 in good health.

The chain couples TRBV30 to TRBJ1-2; 8 bases map to TRBD1. This CDR3 region has 14 residues. The V gene end was trimmed by 1 base and the J gene end by 5 bases; junction bases not matched to a gene: 6. Looked up from germline, CDR1 is GTSNPN and CDR2 is SVGIG (reference sequence). In nucleotides, the CDR3 is TGTGCCTGGAGTGCTTCCGGGACAGGTTATGGCTACACCTTC. As protein: CAWSASGTGYGYTF.

V usage is TRBV6-5 and J usage is TRBJ1-6; 8 bases are a match to TRBD1. The CDR3 contains 15 residues. Germline CDR1 reads MNHEY; CDR2 reads SVGAGI. The V segment lost 7 bases and the J segment 6 bases; nucleotides outside the gene matches: 8. The CDR3 is CASKARTGRNSPLHF. For the CDR3, the DNA is TGTGCCAGCAAGGCCCGGACAGGGCGTAATTCACCCCTCCACTTT.

The chain uses TRBV30 and TRBJ1-2, with D possibly TRBD1 on 5 matching bases. This CDR3 comprises 11 residues. The V end lost 5 bases, the J end lost 4 bases, and 8 bases lay between the germline ends. Germline V gene data show CDR1 as GTSNPN and CDR2 as SVGIG (reference sequence). The CDR3 DNA is TGTGCCTGGCAGGGTTCCTATGGCTACACCTTC. Protein: CAWQGSYGYTF.

The genes are TRBV7-2 and TRBJ1-3; 8 bases map to TRBD1. CDR3 length: 17 residues. Germline CDR1 is SGHTA and CDR2 is FQGNSA. With V trimmed by 4 bases and J by 2 bases, 10 bases remained unmatched. CDR3 DNA: TGTGCCAGCAGCTACCCTGGACAGGGCCCGGCTGGAAACACCATATATTTT. Translating it yields CASSYPGQGPAGNTIYF.

This clone was counted only a few times. This chain joins TRBV27 and TRBJ2-7, with 8 bases matching TRBD1. Trimming cost V 8 bases and J 5 bases; bases outside gene matches: 5. The CDR3 is made up of 12 amino acids. In germline, CDR1 is MNHEY, CDR2 SMNVEV (reference sequence). The CDR3 DNA sequence: TGTGCCAGCCGACAGGGGATCGACGAGCAGTACTTC. It specifies CASRQGIDEQYF.

The chain couples TRBV28 to TRBJ2-7, with TRBD1 as a possible D gene (5 bases). Trimming removed 8 bases from V and 6 bases from J, with 14 bases in between. Germline-derived CDR1 and CDR2 are MDHEN and SYDVKM. This CDR3 contains 12 residues. CDR3 in DNA: TGTGCCAGCGGAAAGGGGCGCCCCGAGCAGTACTTC. It encodes CASGKGRPEQYF.

The chain combines TRBV11-2 with TRBJ2-1; 13 nucleotides align to TRBD2. Unmatched junction bases numbered 9, after V lost 2 bases and J lost 8 bases. Germline CDR1 SGHAT, CDR2 FQNNGV. The CDR3 totals 17 residues. The CDR3 DNA follows: TGTGCCAGCAGCTTACAGGTTGGACTAGCGGGGGTTGATGAGCAGTTCTTC. It encodes CASSLQVGLAGVDEQFF.

The chain joins TRBV27 to TRBJ2-7; the D is unclear. The length of the CDR3 is 13 residues. Germline lookup yields CDR1 MNHEY and CDR2 SMNVEV (reference sequence). Trimming removed 6 bases from V and 2 bases from J, with 11 bases in between. DNA of the CDR3: TGTGCCAGCAGAAATTCAGATACCTACGAGCAGTACTTC. As protein: CASRNSDTYEQYF.

This clone was observed a handful of times. The chain combines TRBV27 with TRBJ2-7, with D hard to call. The CDR3 runs 15 residues. Deletions cut 6 bases from V and 0 bases from J, with 15 bases between. CDR1 and CDR2 from the germline V gene are MNHEY and SMNVEV (reference sequence). CDR3 loop: CASSERLHPSYEQYF. The CDR3 region has the DNA TGTGCCAGCAGCGAGAGACTGCACCCCTCCTACGAGCAGTACTTC.

This rearrangement joins TRBV7-9 to TRBJ2-4; D may correspond to TRBD1 or TRBD2 (5 bases each). V lost 1 base and J 3 bases, leaving 10 bases between the germline ends. From germline, CDR1 is SEHNR and CDR2 FQNEAQ (reference sequence). The CDR3 totals 15 residues. The CDR3 protein is CASSLGQGDKNIQYF. The CDR3 bases are TGTGCCAGCAGCTTAGGTCAGGGAGACAAAAACATTCAGTACTTC.

There are a few counts of this clone. The chain has TRBV7-2 and TRBJ2-5, with D perhaps being TRBD1 or TRBD2 (5 bases each). Germline CDR1 reads SGHTA; CDR2 reads FQGNSA. V was cut by 7 bases and J by 5 bases, with 14 bases left in between. This CDR3 spans 13 amino acids. CDR3: CASTKGWGETQYF. The DNA for the CDR3 is TGTGCCAGCACCAAGGGGTGGGGGGAGACCCAGTACTTC.

The rearrangement uses TRBV7-9 and TRBJ1-2; D unresolved. V was shortened by 4 bases and J by 4 bases, with 13 bases between the two germline ends. CDR1 and CDR2 from the germline V gene are SEHNR and FQNEAQ (reference sequence). The CDR3 sequence is 14 residues long. This CDR3 is CASSSPWAGYGYTF. CDR3 DNA sequence: TGTGCCAGCAGCTCACCTTGGGCCGGCTATGGCTACACCTTC.

The table lists this clone with a few counts. This chain joins TRBV29-1 and TRBJ2-1; 11 bases line up with TRBD2. The germline CDR1 and CDR2 sequences are SQVTM and ANQGSEA. The CDR3 sequence is 16 residues long. Losses at the gene ends were 7 bases for V and 7 bases for J; bases not matched to a gene: 15. CDR3 coding DNA: TGCAGCGCCATGGTGAAGACTAGCGGGGTGTTAAATGAGCAGTTCTTC. Translation: CSAMVKTSGVLNEQFF.

CDR3 sequence: CASSITGGESTEAFF. Written as DNA, the CDR3 is TGTGCCAGTAGTATTACAGGGGGAGAAAGCACTGAAGCTTTCTTT. The chain employs TRBV19 and TRBJ1-1, with 8 bases lining up with TRBD1. Germline CDR1 is LNHDA and CDR2 is SQIVND (reference sequence). Trimming took 3 bases from V and 4 from J; bases not matched to a gene: 7. This CDR3 is built from 15 residues.

The J gene is TRBJ2-2, the V gene TRBV7-2, with 8 bases that match TRBD2. The trim removed 4 bases at V and 9 bases at J, leaving 4 bases unmatched. This CDR3 is 13 amino acids long. CDR1 and CDR2 from the germline V gene are SGHTA and FQGNSA. The CDR3 sequence is CASSSSGGRELFF. CDR3 bases: TGTGCCAGCAGCTCGAGCGGGGGACGGGAGCTGTTTTTT.

The chain recombines TRBV2 with TRBJ2-7; D uncertain. V shed 4 bases and J shed 1 base, with 8 bases lying between them. The CDR3 runs 13 residues. Germline CDR1 SNHLY, CDR2 FYNNEI. CDR3 loop: CASSVGVSYEQYF. CDR3 bases: TGTGCCAGCAGTGTTGGGGTATCCTACGAGCAGTACTTC.

This chain joins TRBV5-1 and TRBJ1-1; 8 positions match TRBD1. CDR1 and CDR2 (germline): SGHRS, YFSETQ. The CDR3 loop spans 15 amino acids. The V and J ends lost 3 bases and 12 bases, in that order; junction bases with no gene match: 16. CDR3 amino acids: CASSSQPTGGVKTFF. The CDR3 nucleotides are TGCGCCAGCAGCTCCCAACCTACAGGGGGGGTGAAGACTTTCTTT. Combining the CDR3 with reference TRBV5-1 and TRBJ1-1 gives the whole variable domain KAGVTQTPRYLIKTRGQQVTLSCSPISGHRSVSWYQQTPGQGLQFLFEYFSETQRNKGNFPGRFSGRQFSNSRSEMNVSTLELGDSALYLCASSSQPTGGVKTFFGQGTRLTVV.

The chain combines TRBV11-2 with TRBJ1-1; D may be TRBD1 (5 bases). CDR1 and CDR2 (germline): SGHAT, FQNNGV. Trimming removed 3 bases at V and 6 bases at J, with 8 bases between. This CDR3 is 12 amino acids long. Written as DNA, the CDR3 is TGTGCCAGCAGCTTGCAGGGTTCTGAAGCTTTCTTT. This sequence encodes CASSLQGSEAFF.

Here the CDR3 reads CASSSWALEGEQYF. The CDR3 bases are TGTGCCAGCAGCTCTTGGGCCCTGGAGGGCGAGCAGTACTTC. The chain employs TRBV7-2 and TRBJ2-7, with D possibly TRBD2 on 6 matching bases. V lost 4 bases and J 6 bases, leaving 16 bases between the germline ends. The CDR3 has 14 residues. Germline lookup yields CDR1 SGHTA and CDR2 FQGNSA.

The DNA for the CDR3 is TGCAGCGTTCCCCCCCGGGTAGGATTTAACTATGGCTACACCTTC. Protein: CSVPPRVGFNYGYTF. V usage is TRBV29-1 and J usage is TRBJ1-2; D unresolved. This CDR3 has 15 amino acids. CDR1 and CDR2 (germline): SQVTM, ANQGSEA. The germline V and J ends were trimmed by 5 bases and 1 base, with 17 bases remaining between them.

In its sample, this clone was seen once. CDR3 DNA: TGTGCCAGCAGTTCGACAGGTTTTAACTATGGCTACACCTTC. It yields the protein CASSSTGFNYGYTF. This sequence joins TRBV28 and TRBJ1-2; tentatively, D is TRBD1 (6 bases). Germline CDR1 MDHEN, CDR2 SYDVKM. This CDR3 has 14 amino acids. The V end was cut by 4 bases, the J end by 1 base, with 10 bases between.

A single count supports this clone. V is TRBV28 and J is TRBJ2-5, with 8 bases identical to TRBD2. With 7 bases clipped from V and 5 bases from J, the junction kept 9 bases outside the gene matches. This CDR3 has 14 residues. Germline CDR1 is MDHEN and CDR2 is SYDVKM. CDR3 bases: TGTGCCAGCACCGCGTGGGTAGCGGGGGAGACCCAGTACTTC. Translating it yields CASTAWVAGETQYF.

This chain links TRBV28 with TRBJ1-2; 11 bases map to TRBD1. The junction had 11 bases not matched to a gene; V was cut back by 0 bases and J by 8 bases. Germline V gene lookup returns CDR1 MDHEN and CDR2 SYDVKM. This CDR3 region has 17 residues. CDR3 bases: TGTGCCAGCAGTTTATGGGGGACAGGGGGTACCCTTGGCGGCTACACCTTC. Translating it yields CASSLWGTGGTLGGYTF.